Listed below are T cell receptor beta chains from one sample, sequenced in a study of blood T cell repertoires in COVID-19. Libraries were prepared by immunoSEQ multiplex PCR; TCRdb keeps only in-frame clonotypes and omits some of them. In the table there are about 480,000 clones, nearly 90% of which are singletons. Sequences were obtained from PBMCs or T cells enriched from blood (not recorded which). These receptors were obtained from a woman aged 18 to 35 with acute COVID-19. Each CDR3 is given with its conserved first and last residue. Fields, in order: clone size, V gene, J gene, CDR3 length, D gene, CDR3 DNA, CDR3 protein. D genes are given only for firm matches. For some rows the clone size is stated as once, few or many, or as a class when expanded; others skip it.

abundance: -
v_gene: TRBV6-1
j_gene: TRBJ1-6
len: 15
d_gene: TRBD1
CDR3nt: TGTGCCAGCAGTGAGAGTCAGGGGGGAAATTCACCCCTCCACTTT
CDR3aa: CASSESQGGNSPLHF

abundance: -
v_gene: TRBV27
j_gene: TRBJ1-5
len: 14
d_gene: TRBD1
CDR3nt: TGTGCCAGTGGGGACAGCCAACGCAATCAGCCCCAGCATTTT
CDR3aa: CASGDSQRNQPQHF

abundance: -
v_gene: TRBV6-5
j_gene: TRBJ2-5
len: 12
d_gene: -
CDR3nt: TGTGCCAGCAGTATCCAGGGGAAGACCCAGTACTTC
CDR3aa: CASSIQGKTQYF

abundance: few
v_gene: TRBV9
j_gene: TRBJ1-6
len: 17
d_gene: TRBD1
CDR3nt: TGTGCCAGCAGCGTAGCCCCTAACAGGGGGCCTAATTCACCCCTCCACTTT
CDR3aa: CASSVAPNRGPNSPLHF

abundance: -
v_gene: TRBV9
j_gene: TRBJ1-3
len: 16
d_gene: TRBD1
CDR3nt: TGTGCCAGCAGCTCCCGGGACAGCCGCTCTGGAAACACCATATATTTT
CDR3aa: CASSSRDSRSGNTIYF

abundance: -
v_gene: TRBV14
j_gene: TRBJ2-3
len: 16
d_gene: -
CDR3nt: TGTGCCAGCAGCCAAGGCTGGGGCCGATACGCAGATACGCAGTATTTT
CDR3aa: CASSQGWGRYADTQYF

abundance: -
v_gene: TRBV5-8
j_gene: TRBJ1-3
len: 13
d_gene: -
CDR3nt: TGTGCCAGCAGCTTGGGTGGCCGAAACACCATATATTTT
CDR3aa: CASSLGGRNTIYF

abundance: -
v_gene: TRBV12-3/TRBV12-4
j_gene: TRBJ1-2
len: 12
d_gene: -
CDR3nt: TGTGCCAGCTCATCAGAGGCCTATGGCTACACCTTC
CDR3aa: CASSSEAYGYTF

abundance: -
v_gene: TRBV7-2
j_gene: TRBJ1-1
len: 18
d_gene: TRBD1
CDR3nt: TGTGCCAGCAGCTTATCCCCCCGACAGGGGGCCGGAGTAACTGAAGCTTTCTTT
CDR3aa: CASSLSPRQGAGVTEAFF

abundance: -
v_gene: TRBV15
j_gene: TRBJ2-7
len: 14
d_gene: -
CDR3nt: TGTGCCACCAGCACAGGCAGGGTTCAATACGAGCAGTACTTC
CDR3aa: CATSTGRVQYEQYF

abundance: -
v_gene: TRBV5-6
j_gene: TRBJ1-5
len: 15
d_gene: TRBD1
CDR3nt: TGTGCCAGCAGCTCCCTCGACAGGGGTGATCAGCCCCAGCATTTT
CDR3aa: CASSSLDRGDQPQHF

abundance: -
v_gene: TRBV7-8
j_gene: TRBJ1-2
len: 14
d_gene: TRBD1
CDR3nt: TGTGCCAGCAGCACAGGGGGGGCTAACTATGGCTACACCTTC
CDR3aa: CASSTGGANYGYTF

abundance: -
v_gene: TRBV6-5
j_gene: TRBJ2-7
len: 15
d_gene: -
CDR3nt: TGTGCCAGCAGTTACGGCGGGGTAAACTCCTACGAGCAGTACTTC
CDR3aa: CASSYGGVNSYEQYF

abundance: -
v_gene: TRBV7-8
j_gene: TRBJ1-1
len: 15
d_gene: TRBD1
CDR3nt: TGTGCCAGCAGCCTCGCAGGGGGCGGGAACACTGAAGCTTTCTTT
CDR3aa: CASSLAGGGNTEAFF

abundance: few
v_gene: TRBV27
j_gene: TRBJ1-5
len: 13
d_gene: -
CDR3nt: TGTGCCAGCAGTTGGGGCCCTTATCAGCCCCAGCATTTT
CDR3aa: CASSWGPYQPQHF

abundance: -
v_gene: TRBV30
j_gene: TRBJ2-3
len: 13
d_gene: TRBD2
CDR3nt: TGTGCCTGGACTGCGGGAGTGGCAGATACGCAGTATTTT
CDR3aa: CAWTAGVADTQYF

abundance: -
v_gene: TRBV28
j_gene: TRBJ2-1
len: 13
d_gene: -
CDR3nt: TGTGCCAGCAGTTTTCCGGGGGTCCATGAGCAGTTCTTC
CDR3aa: CASSFPGVHEQFF

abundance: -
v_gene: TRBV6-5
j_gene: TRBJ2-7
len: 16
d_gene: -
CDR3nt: TGTGCCAGCAGTTACTCGGGCAGTCTTCCCTCCTACGAGCAGTACTTC
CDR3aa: CASSYSGSLPSYEQYF

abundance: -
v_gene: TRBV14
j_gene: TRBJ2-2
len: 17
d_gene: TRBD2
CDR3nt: TGTGCCAGCAGCCAACTAGCGGGGGGCCGTGGCACCGGGGAGCTGTTTTTT
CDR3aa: CASSQLAGGRGTGELFF

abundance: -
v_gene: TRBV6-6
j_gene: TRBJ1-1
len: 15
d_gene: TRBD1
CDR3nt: TGTGCCAGCAGTTTAAGAGCACAAGGGACAGGGGAAGCTTTCTTT
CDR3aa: CASSLRAQGTGEAFF

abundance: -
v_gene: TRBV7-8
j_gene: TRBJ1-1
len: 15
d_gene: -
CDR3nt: TGTGCCAGCAGCTTAAGGGCAGGGAAGGGCACTGAAGCTTTCTTT
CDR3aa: CASSLRAGKGTEAFF

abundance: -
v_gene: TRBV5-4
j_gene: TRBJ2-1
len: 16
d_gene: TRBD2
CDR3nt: TGTGCCAGCAGCTTGGGCGGCGGGAGCTCCTACAATGAGCAGTTCTTC
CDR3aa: CASSLGGGSSYNEQFF

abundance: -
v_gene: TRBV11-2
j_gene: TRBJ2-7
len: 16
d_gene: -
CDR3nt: TGTGCCAGCAGCTTAATCGGCCGGGTACGGACCTACGAGCAGTACTTC
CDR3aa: CASSLIGRVRTYEQYF

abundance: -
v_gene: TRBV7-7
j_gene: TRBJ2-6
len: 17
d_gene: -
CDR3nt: TGTGCCAGCAGCCCGCTTACAACCATCTCTGGGGCCAACGTCCTGACTTTC
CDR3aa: CASSPLTTISGANVLTF

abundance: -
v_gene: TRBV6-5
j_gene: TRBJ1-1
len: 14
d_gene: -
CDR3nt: TGTGCCAGCAGTTCTAGGGGAGGGAACACTGAAGCTTTCTTT
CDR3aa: CASSSRGGNTEAFF

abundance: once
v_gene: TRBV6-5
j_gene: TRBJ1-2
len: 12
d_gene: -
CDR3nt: TGTGCCAGCAGTTACTCTTCCTTCGGCTACACCTTC
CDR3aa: CASSYSSFGYTF

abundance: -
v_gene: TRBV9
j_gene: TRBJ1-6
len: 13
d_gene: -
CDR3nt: TGTGCCAGCAGCGGCTACGGGAATTCACCCCTCCACTTT
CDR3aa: CASSGYGNSPLHF

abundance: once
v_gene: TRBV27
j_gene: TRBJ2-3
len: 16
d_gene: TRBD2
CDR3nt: TGTGCCAGCAGTTTACAGGGAGGGCCGGGCACAGATACGCAGTATTTT
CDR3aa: CASSLQGGPGTDTQYF

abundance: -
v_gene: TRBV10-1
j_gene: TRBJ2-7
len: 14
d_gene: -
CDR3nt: TGCGCCAGCAGTGAGTCGGAGGGGTCCTACGAGCAGTACTTC
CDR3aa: CASSESEGSYEQYF

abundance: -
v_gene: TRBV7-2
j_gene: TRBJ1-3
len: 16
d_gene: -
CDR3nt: TGTGCCAGCAGCTTGAACAGCCCCCGCTCTGGAAACACCATATATTTT
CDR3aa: CASSLNSPRSGNTIYF

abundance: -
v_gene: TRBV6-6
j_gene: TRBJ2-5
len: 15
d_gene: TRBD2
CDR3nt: TGTGCCAGCAGCCAGACGGGGGGGGTACAGAGCACCCAGTACTTC
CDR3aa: CASSQTGGVQSTQYF

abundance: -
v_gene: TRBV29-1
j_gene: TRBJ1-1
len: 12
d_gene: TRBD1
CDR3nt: TGCAGCGTAGGGACAGGGTCTACTGAAGCTTTCTTT
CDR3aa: CSVGTGSTEAFF

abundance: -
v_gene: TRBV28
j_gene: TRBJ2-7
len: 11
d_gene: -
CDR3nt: TGTGCCAGCAGTACCTGGAGAGAGCAGTACTTC
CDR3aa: CASSTWREQYF

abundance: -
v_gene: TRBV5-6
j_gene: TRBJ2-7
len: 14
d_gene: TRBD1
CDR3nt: TGTGCCAGCAGCTGGGACAGGGGCAACTACGAGCAGTACTTC
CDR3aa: CASSWDRGNYEQYF

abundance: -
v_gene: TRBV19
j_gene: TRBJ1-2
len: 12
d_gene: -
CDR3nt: TGTGCCAGTCTCGGGGAGAACTATGGCTACACCTTC
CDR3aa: CASLGENYGYTF

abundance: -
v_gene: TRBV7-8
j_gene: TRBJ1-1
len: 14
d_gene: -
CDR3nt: TGTGCCAGCAGCTTAAATGCGGATTACACTGAAGCTTTCTTT
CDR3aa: CASSLNADYTEAFF

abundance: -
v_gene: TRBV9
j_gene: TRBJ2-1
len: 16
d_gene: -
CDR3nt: TGTGCCAGCAGCGTACTTTCCAGCGTGAAGCCCAATGAGCAGTTCTTC
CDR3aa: CASSVLSSVKPNEQFF

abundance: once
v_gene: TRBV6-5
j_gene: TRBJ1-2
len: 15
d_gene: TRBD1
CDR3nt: TGTGCCAGCAGTTACGCGATCGACAGGGGGAACGGCTACACCTTC
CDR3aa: CASSYAIDRGNGYTF

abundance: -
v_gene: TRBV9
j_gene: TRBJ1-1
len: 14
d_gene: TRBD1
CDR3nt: TGTGCCAGCAGCGCAGACAGGGCGAACACTGAAGCTTTCTTT
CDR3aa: CASSADRANTEAFF

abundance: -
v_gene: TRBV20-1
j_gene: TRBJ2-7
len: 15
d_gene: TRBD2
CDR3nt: TGCAGTGCTAGTCTTCCCTCTAGCGGGACGTACGAGCAGTACTTC
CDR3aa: CSASLPSSGTYEQYF

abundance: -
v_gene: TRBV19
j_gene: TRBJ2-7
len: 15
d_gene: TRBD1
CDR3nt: TGTGCCAGTAGTCCGGGACAGGGTACGGCCTACGAGCAGTACTTC
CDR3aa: CASSPGQGTAYEQYF

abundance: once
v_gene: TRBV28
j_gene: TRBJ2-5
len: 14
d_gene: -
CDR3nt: TGTGCCAGCAGTTCGGCGGTAGAAGAGGAGACCCAGTACTTC
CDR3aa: CASSSAVEEETQYF

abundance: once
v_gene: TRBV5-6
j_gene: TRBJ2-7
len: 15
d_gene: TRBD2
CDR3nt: TGTGCCAGCAGCCGACTAGCGGGACTCTCCTACGAGCAGTACTTC
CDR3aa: CASSRLAGLSYEQYF

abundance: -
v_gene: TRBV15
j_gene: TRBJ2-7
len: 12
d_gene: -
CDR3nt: TGTGCCACCAGCGGAGACAGTTACGAGCAGTACTTC
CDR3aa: CATSGDSYEQYF

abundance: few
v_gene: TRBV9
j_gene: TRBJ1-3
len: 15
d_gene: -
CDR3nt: TGTGCCAGCAGCCCGGCGGGGAGCTCTGGAAACACCATATATTTT
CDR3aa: CASSPAGSSGNTIYF

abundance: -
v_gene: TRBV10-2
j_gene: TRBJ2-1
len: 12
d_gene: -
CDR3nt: TGCGCCAGCAGCTCAGGGAATTATGAGCAGTTCTTC
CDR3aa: CASSSGNYEQFF